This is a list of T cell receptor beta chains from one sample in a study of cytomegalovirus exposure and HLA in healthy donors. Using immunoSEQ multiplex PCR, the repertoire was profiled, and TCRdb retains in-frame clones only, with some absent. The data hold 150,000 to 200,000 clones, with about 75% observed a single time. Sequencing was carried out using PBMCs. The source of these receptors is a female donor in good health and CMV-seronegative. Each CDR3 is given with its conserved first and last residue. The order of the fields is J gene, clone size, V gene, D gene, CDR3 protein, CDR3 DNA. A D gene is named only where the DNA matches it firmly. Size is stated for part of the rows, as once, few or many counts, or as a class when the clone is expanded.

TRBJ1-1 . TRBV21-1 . CASSNMGRTEAFF TGTGCCAGCAGCAATATGGGGAGGACTGAAGCTTTCTTT
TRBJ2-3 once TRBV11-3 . CASSPSGGRSTDTQYF TGTGCCAGCAGCCCCAGTGGGGGCAGGAGCACAGATACGCAGTATTTT
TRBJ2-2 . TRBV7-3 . CASSRDSRNTGELFF TGTGCCAGCAGCCGGGACTCCCGTAACACCGGGGAGCTGTTTTTT
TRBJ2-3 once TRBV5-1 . CASSLEQNTDTQYF TGCGCCAGCAGCTTGGAACAGAACACAGATACGCAGTATTTT
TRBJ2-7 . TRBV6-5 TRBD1 CASSSPRDSPLYEQYF TGTGCCAGCAGTTCCCCCCGGGACAGTCCCCTCTACGAGCAGTACTTC
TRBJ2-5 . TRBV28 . CASSPDNQETQYF TGTGCCAGCAGTCCGGACAACCAAGAGACCCAGTACTTC
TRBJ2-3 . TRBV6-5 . CASSYSGSNTQYF TGTGCCAGCAGTTATTCCGGGTCCAATACGCAGTATTTT
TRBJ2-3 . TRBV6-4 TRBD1 CASSDLVTGGTDTQYF TGTGCCAGCAGTGACCTAGTGACAGGGGGGACAGATACGCAGTATTTT
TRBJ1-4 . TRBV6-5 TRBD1 CASSYDRGWEKLFF TGTGCCAGCAGTTACGACAGGGGATGGGAAAAACTGTTTTTT
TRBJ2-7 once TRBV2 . CASSEQGISYEQYF TGTGCCAGCAGTGAACAGGGGATTTCCTACGAGCAGTACTTC
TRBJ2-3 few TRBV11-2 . CASSPWTSSTDTQYF TGTGCCAGCAGCCCGTGGACATCTAGCACAGATACGCAGTATTTT
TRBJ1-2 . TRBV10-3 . CAISGAGRRDYGYTF TGTGCCATCAGTGGGGCAGGGAGGAGAGACTATGGCTACACCTTC
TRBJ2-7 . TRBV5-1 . CASSPLEGPYEQYF TGCGCCAGCAGCCCATTGGAGGGTCCCTACGAGCAGTACTTC
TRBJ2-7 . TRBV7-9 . CASRPGTYEQYF TGTGCCAGCAGACCAGGGACATACGAGCAGTACTTC
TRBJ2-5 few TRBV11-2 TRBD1 CASSPPSGTGVETQYF TGTGCCAGCAGCCCACCTTCGGGGACAGGGGTAGAGACCCAGTACTTC
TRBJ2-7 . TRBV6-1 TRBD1 CASSNWDRTYEQYF TGTGCCAGCAGCAATTGGGACAGAACCTACGAGCAGTACTTC
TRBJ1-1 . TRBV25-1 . CASSEYWGTPEAFF TGTGCCAGCAGTGAATATTGGGGGACACCTGAAGCTTTCTTT
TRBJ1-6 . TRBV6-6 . CASSYLGSSYNSPLHF TGTGCCAGCAGTTACCTGGGCTCCTCCTATAATTCACCCCTCCACTTT
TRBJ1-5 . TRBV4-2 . CASSQVEGPNSNQPQHF TGTGCCAGCAGCCAAGTGGAGGGCCCGAATAGCAATCAGCCCCAGCATTTT
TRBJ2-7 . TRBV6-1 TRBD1 CASSDVGDRAKYEQYF TGTGCCAGCAGTGATGTCGGGGACAGGGCAAAGTACGAGCAGTACTTC
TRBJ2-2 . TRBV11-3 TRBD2 CASSGGTSGGVSNTGELFF TGTGCCAGCAGCGGGGGGACTAGCGGGGGGGTATCGAACACCGGGGAGCTGTTTTTT
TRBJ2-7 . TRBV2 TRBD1 CASSHTGGASYEQYF TGTGCCAGCAGTCATACAGGGGGCGCGTCCTACGAGCAGTACTTC
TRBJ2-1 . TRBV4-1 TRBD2 CASSQALAGGHNEQFF TGCGCCAGCAGCCAAGCCCTAGCGGGGGGACACAATGAGCAGTTCTTC
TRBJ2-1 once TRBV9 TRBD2 CASSEGWTSNEQFF TGTGCCAGCAGCGAAGGGTGGACTAGTAATGAGCAGTTCTTC
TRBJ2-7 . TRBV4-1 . CASSPGTTSYEQYF TGCGCCAGCAGCCCTGGGACAACCTCCTACGAGCAGTACTTC
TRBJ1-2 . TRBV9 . CASSGRITGVEGGGYGYTF TGTGCCAGCAGCGGAAGGATCACAGGAGTGGAGGGTGGGGGCTATGGCTACACCTTC
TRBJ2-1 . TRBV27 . CASSFDRWGTYNEQFF TGTGCCAGCAGTTTCGACCGATGGGGCACCTACAATGAGCAGTTCTTC
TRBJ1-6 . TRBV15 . CATSRVTGNSPLHF TGTGCCACCAGCAGAGTAACGGGGAATTCACCCCTCCACTTT
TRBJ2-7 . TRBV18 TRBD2 CASSPLAGPTYEQYF TGTGCCAGCTCACCTCTAGCGGGTCCCACCTACGAGCAGTACTTC
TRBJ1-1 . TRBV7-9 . CASAGEWAFF TGTGCCAGCGCAGGGGAGTGGGCTTTCTTT
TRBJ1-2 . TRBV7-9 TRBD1 CASSHRGRNYGYTF TGTGCCAGCAGCCACAGGGGAAGAAACTATGGCTACACCTTC
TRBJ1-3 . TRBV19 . CASRAYTNTIYF TGTGCCAGCCGAGCGTATACAAACACCATATATTTT
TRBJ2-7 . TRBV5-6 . CASSSQGRAYEQYF TGTGCCAGCAGCTCCCAGGGGAGGGCCTACGAGCAGTACTTC
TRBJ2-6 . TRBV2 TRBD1 CASNPGTGLSGANVLTF TGTGCCAGCAATCCCGGGACAGGGTTGTCTGGGGCCAACGTCCTGACTTTC
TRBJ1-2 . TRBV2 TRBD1 CASSEETGVYGYTF TGTGCCAGCAGTGAAGAAACAGGGGTCTATGGCTACACCTTC
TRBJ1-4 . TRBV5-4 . CASSFDIATNEKLFF TGTGCCAGCAGCTTCGACATTGCAACTAATGAAAAACTGTTTTTT
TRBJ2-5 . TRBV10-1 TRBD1 CASSDVTGLGQETQYF TGCGCCAGCAGTGACGTGACAGGGTTAGGCCAAGAGACCCAGTACTTC
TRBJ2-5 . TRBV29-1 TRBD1 CSVDQGGLQETQYF TGCAGCGTTGACCAAGGGGGCCTCCAAGAGACCCAGTACTTC
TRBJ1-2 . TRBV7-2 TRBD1 CASSQGGTYGYTF TGTGCCAGCAGCCAAGGGGGCACCTATGGCTACACCTTC
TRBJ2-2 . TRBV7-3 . CASSLKGGRGYTGELFF TGTGCCAGCAGCTTAAAGGGGGGCAGGGGGTACACCGGGGAGCTGTTTTTT
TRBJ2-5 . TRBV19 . CASSIDGEETQYF TGTGCCAGTAGTATAGACGGAGAAGAGACCCAGTACTTC
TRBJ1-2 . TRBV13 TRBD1 CASRPPGQAYGYTF TGTGCCAGCAGACCCCCGGGACAGGCTTATGGCTACACCTTC
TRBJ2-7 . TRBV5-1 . CASSLGQVYEQYF TGCGCCAGCAGCTTGGGGCAGGTCTACGAGCAGTACTTC
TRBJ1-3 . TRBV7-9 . CAVRANSGNTIYF TGTGCCGTGCGGGCGAACTCTGGAAACACCATATATTTT
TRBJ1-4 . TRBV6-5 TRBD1 CASSYSMDRGKLFF TGTGCCAGCAGTTACTCGATGGACAGGGGAAAACTGTTTTTT
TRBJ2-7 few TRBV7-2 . CASSSAGFGFYEQYF TGTGCCAGCAGCTCCGCAGGGTTCGGTTTCTACGAGCAGTACTTC
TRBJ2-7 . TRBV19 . CASSARQRTYEQYF TGTGCCAGTAGTGCCCGACAGCGTACCTACGAGCAGTACTTC
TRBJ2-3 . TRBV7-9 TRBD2 CASSGLGTDTQYF TGTGCCAGCTCGGGACTAGGGACAGATACGCAGTATTTT
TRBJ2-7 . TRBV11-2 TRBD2 CASSIQTSGSGSSYEQYF TGTGCCAGCAGCATCCAGACTAGCGGGAGCGGGAGCTCCTACGAGCAGTACTTC
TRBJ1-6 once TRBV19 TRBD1 CASSMTGNNSPLHF TGTGCCAGTAGTATGACAGGGAACAATTCACCCCTCCACTTT
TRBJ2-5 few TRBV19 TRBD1 CASSVGQGRGETQYF TGTGCCAGTAGTGTCGGACAGGGGCGGGGGGAGACCCAGTACTTC
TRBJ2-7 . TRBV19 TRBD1 CASKDRNSYEQYF TGTGCCAGTAAGGACAGGAACTCCTACGAGCAGTACTTC
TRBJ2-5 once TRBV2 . CASSGLQGETQYF TGTGCCAGCAGTGGGTTGCAGGGAGAGACCCAGTACTTC
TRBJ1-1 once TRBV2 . CASRAELNTEAFF TGTGCCAGCAGGGCGGAGCTGAACACTGAAGCTTTCTTT
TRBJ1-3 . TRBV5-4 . CASSLGVSGNTIYF TGTGCCAGCAGCTTAGGGGTCTCTGGAAACACCATATATTTT
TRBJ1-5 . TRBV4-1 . CASSQDLGGANQPQHF TGCGCCAGCAGCCAAGATCTCGGAGGGGCAAATCAGCCCCAGCATTTT
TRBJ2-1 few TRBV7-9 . CASSLYRQSGNEQFF TGTGCCAGCAGCCTCTATAGACAGTCTGGGAATGAGCAGTTCTTC
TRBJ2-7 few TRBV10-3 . CAIRETGQIYEQYF TGTGCCATCAGAGAGACAGGTCAGATCTACGAGCAGTACTTC
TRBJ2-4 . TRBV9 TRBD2 CASSAGGLLINIQYF TGTGCCAGCAGCGCGGGGGGGCTACTTATTAACATTCAGTACTTC